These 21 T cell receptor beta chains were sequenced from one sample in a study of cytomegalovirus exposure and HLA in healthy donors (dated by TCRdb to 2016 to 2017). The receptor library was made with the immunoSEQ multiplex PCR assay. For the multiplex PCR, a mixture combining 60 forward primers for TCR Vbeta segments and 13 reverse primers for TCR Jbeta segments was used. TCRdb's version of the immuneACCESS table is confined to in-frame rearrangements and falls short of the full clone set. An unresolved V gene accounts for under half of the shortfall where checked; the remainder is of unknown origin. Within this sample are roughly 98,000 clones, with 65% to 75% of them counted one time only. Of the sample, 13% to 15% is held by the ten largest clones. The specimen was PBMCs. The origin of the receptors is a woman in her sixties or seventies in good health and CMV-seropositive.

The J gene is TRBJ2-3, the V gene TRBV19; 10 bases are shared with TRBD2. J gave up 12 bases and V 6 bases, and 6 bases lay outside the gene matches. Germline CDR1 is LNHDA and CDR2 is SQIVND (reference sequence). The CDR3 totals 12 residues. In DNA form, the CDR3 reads TGTGCCAGTAGCCTACTAGCGGGGTTCCAGTATTTT. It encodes CASSLLAGFQYF.

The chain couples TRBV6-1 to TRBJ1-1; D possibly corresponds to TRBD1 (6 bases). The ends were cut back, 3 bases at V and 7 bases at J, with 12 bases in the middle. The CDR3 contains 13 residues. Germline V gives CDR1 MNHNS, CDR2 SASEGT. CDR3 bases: TGTGCCAGCAGTGACAGGGGTCGTGGTGAAGCTTTCTTT. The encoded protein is CASSDRGRGEAFF.

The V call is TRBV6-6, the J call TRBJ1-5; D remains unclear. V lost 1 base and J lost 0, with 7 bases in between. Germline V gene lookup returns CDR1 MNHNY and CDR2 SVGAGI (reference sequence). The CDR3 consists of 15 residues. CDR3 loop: CASSYLQNSNQPQHF. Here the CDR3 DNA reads TGTGCCAGCAGTTACTTACAGAATAGCAATCAGCCCCAGCATTTT.

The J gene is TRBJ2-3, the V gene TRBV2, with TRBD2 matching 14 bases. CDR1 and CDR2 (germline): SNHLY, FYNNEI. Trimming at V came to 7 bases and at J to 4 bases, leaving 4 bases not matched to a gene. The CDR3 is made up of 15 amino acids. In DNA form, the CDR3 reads TGTGCCAGCAAGGGACTAGCGGGGGCCCCAGATACGCAGTATTTT. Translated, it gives CASKGLAGAPDTQYF.

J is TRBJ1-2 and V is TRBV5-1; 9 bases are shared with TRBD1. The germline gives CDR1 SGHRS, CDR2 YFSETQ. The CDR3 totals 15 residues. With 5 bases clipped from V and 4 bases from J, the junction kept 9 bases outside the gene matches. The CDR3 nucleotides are TGCGCCAGCAGTCCCGGGACAGGGAGGGGCTATGGCTACACCTTC. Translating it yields CASSPGTGRGYGYTF.

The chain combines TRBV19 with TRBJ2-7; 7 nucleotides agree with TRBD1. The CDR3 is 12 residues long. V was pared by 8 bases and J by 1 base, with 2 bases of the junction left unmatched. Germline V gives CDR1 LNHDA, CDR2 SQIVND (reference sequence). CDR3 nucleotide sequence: TGTGCCAGTGCACAGGGGTCCTACGAGCAGTACTTC. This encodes CASAQGSYEQYF.

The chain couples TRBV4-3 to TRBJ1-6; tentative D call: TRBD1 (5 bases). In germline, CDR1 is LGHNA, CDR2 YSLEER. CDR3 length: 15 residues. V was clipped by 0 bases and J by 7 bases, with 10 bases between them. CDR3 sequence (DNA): TGCGCCAGCAGCCAAGAATCAGGGAGGAATTCACCCCTCCACTTT. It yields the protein CASSQESGRNSPLHF.

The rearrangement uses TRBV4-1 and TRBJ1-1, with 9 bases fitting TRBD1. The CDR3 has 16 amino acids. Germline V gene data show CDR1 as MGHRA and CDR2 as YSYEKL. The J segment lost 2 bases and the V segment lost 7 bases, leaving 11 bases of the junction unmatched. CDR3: CASTPRNRGLNTEAFF. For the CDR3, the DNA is TGCGCCAGCACCCCCCGTAACAGGGGGCTTAACACTGAAGCTTTCTTT.

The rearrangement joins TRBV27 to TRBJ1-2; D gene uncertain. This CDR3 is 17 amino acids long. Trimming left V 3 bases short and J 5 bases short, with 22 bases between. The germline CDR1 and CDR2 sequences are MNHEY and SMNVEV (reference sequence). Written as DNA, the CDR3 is TGTGCCAGCAGTTTTCGGGCAGCGGGCATTTTTGAATATGGCTACACCTTC. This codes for CASSFRAAGIFEYGYTF.

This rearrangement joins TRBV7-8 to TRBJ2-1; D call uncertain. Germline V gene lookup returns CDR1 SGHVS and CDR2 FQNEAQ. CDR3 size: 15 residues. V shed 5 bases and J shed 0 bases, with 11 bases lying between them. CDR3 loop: CASSLTLSSYNEQFF. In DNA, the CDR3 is TGTGCCAGCAGCCTAACGTTGAGCTCCTACAATGAGCAGTTCTTC. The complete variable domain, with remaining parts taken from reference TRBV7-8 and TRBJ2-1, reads GAGVSQSPRYKVAKRGQDVALRCDPISGHVSLFWYQQALGQGPEFLTYFQNEAQLDKSGLPSDRFFAERPEGSVSTLKIQRTQQEDSAVYLCASSLTLSSYNEQFFGPGTRLTVL.

CDR3 protein: CASSGGQGAKPQHF. In DNA form, the CDR3 reads TGTGCCAGCAGTGGGGGACAGGGTGCCAAGCCCCAGCATTTT. The chain joins TRBV6-1 to TRBJ1-5; TRBD1 agrees at 9 bases. The CDR3 spans 14 residues. V lost 4 bases, J lost 8 bases, and 6 bases stayed unmatched. In germline, CDR1 is MNHNS, CDR2 SASEGT.

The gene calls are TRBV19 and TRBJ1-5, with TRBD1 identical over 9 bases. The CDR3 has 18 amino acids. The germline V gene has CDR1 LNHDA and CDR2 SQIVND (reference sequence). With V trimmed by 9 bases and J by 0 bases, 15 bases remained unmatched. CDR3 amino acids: CASTFKGQGVYSNQPQHF. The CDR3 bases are TGTGCCAGCACCTTTAAGGGACAGGGAGTTTATAGCAATCAGCCCCAGCATTTT.

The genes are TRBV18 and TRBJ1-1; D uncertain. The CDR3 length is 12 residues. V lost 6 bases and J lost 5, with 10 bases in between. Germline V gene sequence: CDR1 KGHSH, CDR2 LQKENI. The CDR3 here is CASSEGGTEAFF. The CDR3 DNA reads TGTGCCAGCTCTGAGGGCGGGACTGAAGCTTTCTTT.

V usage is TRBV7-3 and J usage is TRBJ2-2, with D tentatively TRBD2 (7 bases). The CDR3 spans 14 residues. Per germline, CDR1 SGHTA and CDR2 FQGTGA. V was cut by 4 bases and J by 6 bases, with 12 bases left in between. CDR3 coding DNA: TGTGCCAGCAGCTGGGGGGGCCGGTCCGGGGAGCTGTTTTTT. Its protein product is CASSWGGRSGELFF.

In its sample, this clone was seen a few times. This chain's CDR3 is CASSHTGVGEQFF. The CDR3 DNA reads TGCGCCAGCAGCCATACAGGGGTGGGTGAGCAGTTCTTC. The V and J genes are TRBV10-1 and TRBJ2-1, with 7 bases that match TRBD1. The CDR3 runs to 13 residues. Germline CDR1 reads WNHNN; CDR2 reads SYGVQD (reference sequence). V lost 6 bases and J lost 9; bases outside the gene matches: 8.

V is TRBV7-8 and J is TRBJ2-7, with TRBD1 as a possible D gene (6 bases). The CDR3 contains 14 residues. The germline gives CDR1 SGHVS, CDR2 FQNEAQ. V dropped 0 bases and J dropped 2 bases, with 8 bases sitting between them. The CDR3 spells CASSLAGGPYEQYF. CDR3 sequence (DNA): TGTGCCAGCAGCTTAGCTGGGGGCCCCTACGAGCAGTACTTC.

CDR3 sequence (DNA): TGTGCCAGTAGTCCAGGGACAGGGGTCTACAATGAGCAGTTCTTC. It translates to CASSPGTGVYNEQFF. V usage is TRBV19 and J usage is TRBJ2-1; 10 nucleotides match TRBD1. The CDR3 sequence is 15 residues long. From germline, CDR1 is LNHDA and CDR2 SQIVND (reference sequence). The V gene end was trimmed by 5 bases and the J gene end by 3 bases; junction bases not matched to a gene: 4.

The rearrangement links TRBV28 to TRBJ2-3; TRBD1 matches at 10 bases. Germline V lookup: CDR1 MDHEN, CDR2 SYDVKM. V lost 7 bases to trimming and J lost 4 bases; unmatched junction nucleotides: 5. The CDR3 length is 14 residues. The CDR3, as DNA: TGTGCCAGCATCGACAGGGGGCGTGCAGATACGCAGTATTTT. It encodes CASIDRGRADTQYF.

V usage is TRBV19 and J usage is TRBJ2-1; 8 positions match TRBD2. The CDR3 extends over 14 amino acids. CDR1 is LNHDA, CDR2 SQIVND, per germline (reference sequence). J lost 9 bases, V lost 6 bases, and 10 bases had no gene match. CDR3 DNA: TGTGCCAGTAGGAGCCGACTAGCGCTCAGTGAGCAGTTCTTC. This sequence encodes CASRSRLALSEQFF.

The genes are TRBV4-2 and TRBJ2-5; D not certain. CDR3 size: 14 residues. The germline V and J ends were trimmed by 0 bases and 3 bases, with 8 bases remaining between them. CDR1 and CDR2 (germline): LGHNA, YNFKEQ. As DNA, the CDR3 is TGTGCCAGCAGCCAAGATCGGAGAAAAGAGACCCAGTACTTC. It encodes CASSQDRRKETQYF.

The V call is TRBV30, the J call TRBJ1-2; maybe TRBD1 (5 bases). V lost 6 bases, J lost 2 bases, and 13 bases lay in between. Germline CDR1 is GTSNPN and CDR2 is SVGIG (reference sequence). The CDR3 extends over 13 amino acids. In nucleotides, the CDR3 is TGTGCCTGTCCCAGCCGGGGGAACTATGGCTACACCTTC. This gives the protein CACPSRGNYGYTF.